This record concerns one T cell receptor beta chain sequence. Its antigen is still unknown. PCR involved 60 Vbeta and 13 Jbeta primers. Clones were read by immunoSEQ multiplex PCR, and TCRdb kept only the in-frame ones, dropping some. The sample shows about 110,000 clones, about four fifths of them seen only once. This CDR3 spans 20 amino acids. The V segment lost 7 bases and the J segment 5 bases; nucleotides outside the gene matches: 23. The data are from a study of cytomegalovirus exposure and HLA in healthy donors. Study-wide findings and caveats: As was reported, the HLA-A and HLA-B alleles of most subjects were accurately predicted from TCR beta sequences.

This TCR was sampled from a young man in good health and CMV-seropositive. The sequenced material came from PBMCs. The V gene is TRBV6-7, the J gene TRBJ2-2; TRBD2 matches at 9 bases. TRBV6-7 carries the ORF label, with uncertain function. The CDR3 DNA sequence: TGTGCCAGCACTCGGGATTGCGGGAGGGCCCAGGGAACCAAGACCGGGGAGCTGTTTTTT. This translates into CASTRDCGRAQGTKTGELFF.